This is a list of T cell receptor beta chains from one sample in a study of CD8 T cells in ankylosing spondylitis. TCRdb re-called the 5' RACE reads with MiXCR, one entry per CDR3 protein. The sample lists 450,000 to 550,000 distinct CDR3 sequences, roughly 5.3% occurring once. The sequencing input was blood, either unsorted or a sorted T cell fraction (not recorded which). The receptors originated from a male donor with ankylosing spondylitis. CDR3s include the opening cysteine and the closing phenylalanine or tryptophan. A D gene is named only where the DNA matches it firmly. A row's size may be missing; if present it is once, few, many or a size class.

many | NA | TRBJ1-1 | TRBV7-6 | CASSLTGDDEAFF | TGTGCCAGCAGCTTAACCGGGGATGATGAAGCTTTCTTT
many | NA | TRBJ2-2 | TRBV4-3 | CASSQVETEGTGELFF | TGCGCCAGCAGCCAAGTGGAGACGGAGGGCACCGGGGAGCTGTTTTTT
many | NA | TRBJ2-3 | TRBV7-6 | CASSPPIDDTQYF | TGTGCCAGCAGCCCACCAATCGATGATACGCAGTATTTT
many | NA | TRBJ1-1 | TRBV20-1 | CSAVNRIQTEAFF | TGCAGTGCTGTTAACAGGATACAGACTGAAGCTTTCTTT
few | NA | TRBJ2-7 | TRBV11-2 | CASSSDYWEQYF | TGTGCCAGCAGCTCTGACTACTGGGAGCAGTACTTC
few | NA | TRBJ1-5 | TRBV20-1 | CSARDLRQYSNQPQHF | TGCAGTGCTAGAGATCTTCGGCAGTATAGCAATCAGCCCCAGCATTTT
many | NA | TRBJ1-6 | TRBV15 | CATSRDLQLTKTGGYNSPLHF | TGTGCCACCAGCAGAGATTTGCAGCTGACCAAAACGGGGGGTTATAATTCACCCCTCCACTTT
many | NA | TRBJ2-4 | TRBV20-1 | CSARDGRGRKHIQYF | TGCAGTGCTAGAGATGGGCGGGGACGGAAGCACATTCAGTACTTC
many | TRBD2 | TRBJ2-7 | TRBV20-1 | CSARGGTSGMGLPYEQYF | TGCAGTGCTAGAGGGGGGACTAGCGGGATGGGTCTCCCCTACGAGCAGTACTTC
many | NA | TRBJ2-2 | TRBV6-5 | CASSYLAAGELFF | TGTGCCAGCAGTTACTTGGCAGCCGGGGAGCTGTTTTTT
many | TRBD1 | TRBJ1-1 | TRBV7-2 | CASYKTGATEAFF | TGTGCCAGCTATAAGACAGGGGCTACTGAAGCTTTCTTT
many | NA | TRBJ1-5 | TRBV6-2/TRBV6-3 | CASSLNKDIPQHF | TGTGCCAGCAGTTTAAACAAGGATATCCCCCAGCATTTT
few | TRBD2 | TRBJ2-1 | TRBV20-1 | CCASGGPTTSGENEQFF | TGCTGTGCTAGCGGGGGCCCTACCACATCCGGGGAGAATGAGCAGTTCTTC
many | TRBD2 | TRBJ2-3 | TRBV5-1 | CASSLASGGAGDTQYF | TGCGCCAGCAGCTTGGCCAGCGGGGGGGCAGGCGATACGCAGTATTTT
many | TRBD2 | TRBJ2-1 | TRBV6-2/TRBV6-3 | CASSYFGLAGANEQFF | TGTGCCAGCAGTTACTTCGGACTAGCGGGGGCCAATGAGCAGTTCTTC
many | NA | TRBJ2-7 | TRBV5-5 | CASIRGRGHEQYF | TGTGCCAGCATTCGAGGAAGGGGCCACGAGCAGTACTTC
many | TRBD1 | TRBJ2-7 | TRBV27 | CASSLRDRGFHEQYF | TGTGCCAGCAGTTTAAGGGACAGGGGTTTCCACGAGCAGTACTTC
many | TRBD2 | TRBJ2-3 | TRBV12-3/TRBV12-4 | CALEEGLARDTQYF | TGTGCCCTCGAGGAGGGACTAGCGAGAGATACGCAGTATTTT
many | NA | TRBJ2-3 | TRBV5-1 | CASSLATMGTDTQYF | TGCGCCAGCAGCTTGGCCACCATGGGCACAGATACGCAGTATTTT
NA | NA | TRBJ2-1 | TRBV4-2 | CASSQRREVNEQFF | TGTGCCAGCAGCCAACGGCGGGAAGTCAATGAGCAGTTCTTC
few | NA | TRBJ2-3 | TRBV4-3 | CASSPSASYTDTQYF | TGCGCCAGCAGCCCCTCAGCTAGTTACACAGATACGCAGTATTTT
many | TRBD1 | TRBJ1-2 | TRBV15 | CATSHDRDSYYGYTF | TGTGCCACCAGCCATGACCGGGACAGCTACTATGGCTACACCTTC
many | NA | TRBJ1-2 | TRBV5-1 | CASSLAQGDYGYTF | TGCGCCAGCAGCTTGGCACAGGGTGACTATGGCTACACCTTC
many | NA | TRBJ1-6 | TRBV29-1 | CSARTDNSPLHF | TGCAGCGCCCGGACAGATAATTCACCCCTCCACTTT
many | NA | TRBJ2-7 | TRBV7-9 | CASTSSGTGTYEQYF | TGTGCCAGCACCTCTAGCGGGACAGGGACCTACGAGCAGTACTTC
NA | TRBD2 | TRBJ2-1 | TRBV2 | CTSSLYRMSGRGSYNEQFF | TGTACCAGCAGTTTATATAGGATGAGCGGGAGGGGTTCCTACAATGAGCAGTTCTTC
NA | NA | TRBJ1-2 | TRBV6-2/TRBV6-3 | CASTTGRGLSGYTF | TGTGCCAGCACAACAGGGAGGGGATTGAGTGGCTACACCTTC
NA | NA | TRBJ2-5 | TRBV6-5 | CASRAGQTIQYF | TGTGCCAGCAGGGCAGGGCAAACAATCCAGTACTTC
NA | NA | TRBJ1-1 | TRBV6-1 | CASSEGPGMNTEAFF | TGTGCCAGCAGTGAAGGGCCAGGGATGAACACTGAAGCTTTCTTT
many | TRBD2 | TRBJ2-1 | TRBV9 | CASSPKAGVIYNEQFF | TGTGCCAGCAGCCCTAAAGCGGGAGTCATCTACAATGAGCAGTTCTTC
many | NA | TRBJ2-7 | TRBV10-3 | CAISVDRTYEQYF | TGTGCCATCAGTGTAGACAGAACCTACGAGCAGTACTTC
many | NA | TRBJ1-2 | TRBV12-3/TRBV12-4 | CASSTQENYGYTF | TGTGCCAGCAGCACTCAGGAGAACTATGGCTACACCTTC
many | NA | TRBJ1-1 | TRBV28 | CASKWGRDTEAFF | TGTGCCAGCAAGTGGGGTAGGGACACTGAAGCTTTCTTT
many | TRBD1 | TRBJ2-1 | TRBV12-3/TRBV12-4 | CASSLLGTGGSYEQFF | TGTGCCAGCAGTTTATTGGGGACAGGGGGCAGTTATGAGCAGTTCTTC
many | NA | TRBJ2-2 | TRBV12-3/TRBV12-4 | CASSQNTVTGELFF | TGTGCCAGCAGCCAAAACACGGTCACCGGGGAGCTGTTTTTT
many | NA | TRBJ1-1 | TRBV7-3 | CASSLLATSTEAFF | TGTGCCAGCAGCTTATTAGCGACGAGCACTGAAGCTTTCTTT
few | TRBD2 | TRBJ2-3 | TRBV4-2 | CASSQGVFSGRASDTQYF | TGTGCCAGCAGCCAAGGGGTCTTTAGCGGGAGGGCATCAGATACGCAGTATTTT
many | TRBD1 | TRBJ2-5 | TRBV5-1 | CASSQGQAQETQYF | TGCGCCAGCAGCCAAGGACAGGCCCAAGAGACCCAGTACTTC
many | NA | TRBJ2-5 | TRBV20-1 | CSASAHQETQYF | TGCAGTGCTAGCGCCCACCAAGAGACCCAGTACTTC
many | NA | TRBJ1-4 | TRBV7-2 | CASSLQGPEEKLFF | TGTGCCAGCAGCTTACAGGGACCAGAGGAAAAACTGTTTTTT
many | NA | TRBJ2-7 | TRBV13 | CASSLGTKRAYEQYF | TGTGCCAGCAGCTTAGGGACGAAGCGAGCCTACGAGCAGTACTTC
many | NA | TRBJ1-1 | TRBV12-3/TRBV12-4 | CASSLSWVGAEAFF | TGTGCCAGCAGTTTATCTTGGGTGGGGGCTGAAGCTTTCTTT
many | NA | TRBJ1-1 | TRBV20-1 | CSARVRRQGGNTEAFF | TGCAGTGCTAGAGTTCGTCGGCAGGGCGGGAACACTGAAGCTTTCTTT
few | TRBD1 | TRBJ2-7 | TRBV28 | CASSPGQGARDEQYF | TGTGCCAGCAGCCCGGGACAGGGGGCCCGAGACGAGCAGTACTTC
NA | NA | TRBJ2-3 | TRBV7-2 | CASSLIRGAGADTQYF | TGTGCCAGCAGCCTAATTCGGGGGGCCGGGGCAGATACGCAGTATTTT